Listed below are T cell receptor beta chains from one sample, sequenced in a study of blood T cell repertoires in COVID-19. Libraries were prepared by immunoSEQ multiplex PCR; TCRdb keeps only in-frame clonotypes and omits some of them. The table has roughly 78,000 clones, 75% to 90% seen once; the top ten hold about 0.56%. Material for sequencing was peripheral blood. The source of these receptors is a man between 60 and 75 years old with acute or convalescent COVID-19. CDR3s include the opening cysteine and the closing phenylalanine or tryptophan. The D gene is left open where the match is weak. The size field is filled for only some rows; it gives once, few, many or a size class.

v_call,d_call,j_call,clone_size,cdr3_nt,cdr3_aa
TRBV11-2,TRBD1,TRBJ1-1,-,TGTGCCAGCAGCCCAAACCCGGGACAGGGTCGTCTGAATAAAGAAGCTTTCTTT,CASSPNPGQGRLNKEAFF
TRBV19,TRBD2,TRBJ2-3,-,TGTGCCAGTAGTTCATATAGCGGGAGGGCCGGAGGAGATACGCAGTATTTT,CASSSYSGRAGGDTQYF
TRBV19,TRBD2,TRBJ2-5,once,TGTGCCAGTAGTATACTAGCGGGAGGGCCTGAGACCCAGTACTTC,CASSILAGGPETQYF
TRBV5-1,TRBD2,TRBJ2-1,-,TGCGCCAGCAGCTCAGGACTAGGTCCCTACAATGAGCAGTTCTTC,CASSSGLGPYNEQFF
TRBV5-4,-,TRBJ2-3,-,TGTGCCAGCAGCGCACAGGGTCACACAGATACGCAGTATTTT,CASSAQGHTDTQYF
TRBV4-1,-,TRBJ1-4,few,TGCGCCAGCAGCCAAGCGTACAGCGGGGTAGGTGAAAAACTGTTTTTT,CASSQAYSGVGEKLFF
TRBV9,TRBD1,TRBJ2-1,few,TGTGCCAGCAGCCCCTCGACAGGGAAGAGCAATGAGCAGTTCTTC,CASSPSTGKSNEQFF
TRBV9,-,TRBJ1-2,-,TGTGCCAGCAGCGTAGGTACTTCTAACTATGGCTACACCTTC,CASSVGTSNYGYTF
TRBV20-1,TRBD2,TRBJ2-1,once,TGCAGTGCTCCTCTAGCGGGGGGGCAGTTCTTC,CSAPLAGGQFF
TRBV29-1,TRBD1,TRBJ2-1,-,TGCAGCGTGCTCCGCCGGGACAGGGGAAATGAGCAGTTCTTC,CSVLRRDRGNEQFF
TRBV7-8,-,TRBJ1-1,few,TGTGCCAGCAGCTTAGGGCCGGGATCCACTGAAGCTTTCTTT,CASSLGPGSTEAFF
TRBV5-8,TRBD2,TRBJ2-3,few,TGTGCCAGCAGCTTCAACGGGGGGGACTATAAGTATTTT,CASSFNGGDYKYF
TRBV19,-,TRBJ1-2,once,TGTGCCAGTACGCATACGGGTTCTAACTATGGCTACACCTTC,CASTHTGSNYGYTF
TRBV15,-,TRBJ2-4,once,TGTGCCACCAGCAGAGAACAGGGCACCAAAAACATTCAGTACTTC,CATSREQGTKNIQYF
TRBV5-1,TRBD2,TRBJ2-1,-,TGCGCCAGCAGCTTGGGAGAGGCGGGGGGCTACAATGAGCAGTTCTTC,CASSLGEAGGYNEQFF
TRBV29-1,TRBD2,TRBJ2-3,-,TGCAGCGTTGTGAAGAGCGGGAGTGAAACAGATACGCAGTATTTT,CSVVKSGSETDTQYF
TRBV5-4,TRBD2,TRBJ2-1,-,TGTGCCAGCAGCTTGGATCTAGCGGGGGGGTTAAACTCCTACAATGAGCAGTTCTTC,CASSLDLAGGLNSYNEQFF
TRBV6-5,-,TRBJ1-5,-,TGTGCCAGCAAATTGACAGCTGGCAATCAGCCCCAGCATTTT,CASKLTAGNQPQHF
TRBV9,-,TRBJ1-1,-,TGTGCCAGCAGCGTGACAGAGGCCATGAACACTGAAGCTTTCTTT,CASSVTEAMNTEAFF
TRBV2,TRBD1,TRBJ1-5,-,TGTGCCAGCAAATTAGACAGGGGCAATCAGCCCCAGCATTTT,CASKLDRGNQPQHF
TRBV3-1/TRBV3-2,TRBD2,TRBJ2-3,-,TGTGCCAGCAGCCAAAGGCTAGCGGGGTTCGGAGATACGCAGTATTTT,CASSQRLAGFGDTQYF
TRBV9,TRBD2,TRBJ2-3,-,TGTGCCAGCAGCGCCCAGGTGGGGACTAGCGACACAGATACGCAGTATTTT,CASSAQVGTSDTDTQYF
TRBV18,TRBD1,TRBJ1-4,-,TGTGCCAGCTCTCGGGACAGGAATGAAAAACTGTTTTTT,CASSRDRNEKLFF
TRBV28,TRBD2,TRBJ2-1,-,TGTGCCAGCAGCGGGCGTAGCGGGGGTTTGGGTGAGCAGTTCTTC,CASSGRSGGLGEQFF
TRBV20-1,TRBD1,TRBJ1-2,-,TGCAGTGCCCCGACAGGGGGGGGCTACACCTTC,CSAPTGGGYTF
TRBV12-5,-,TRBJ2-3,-,TGTGCTAGTATCAGGGGGGTGGGCACAGATACGCAGTATTTT,CASIRGVGTDTQYF
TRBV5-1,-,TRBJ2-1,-,TGCGCCAGCAGCGATAAAGGACAGGGTTCCCCCGTAGGGACTAACAATGAGCAGTTCTTC,CASSDKGQGSPVGTNNEQFF
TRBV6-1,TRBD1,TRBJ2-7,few,TGTGCCAGCAGTGAAAGGAAGGTGACAGGGGGCCACGAGCAGTACTTC,CASSERKVTGGHEQYF
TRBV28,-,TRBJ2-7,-,TGTGCCAGCAGTACTCCCTACGAGCAGTACTTC,CASSTPYEQYF
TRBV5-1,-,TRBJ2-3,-,TGCGCCAGCAGCCTTGAGGGTAGCGCCATCACAGATACGCAGTATTTT,CASSLEGSAITDTQYF
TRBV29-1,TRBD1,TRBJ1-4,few,TGCAGCGTTGGTACGACAGGGGCTAATGAAAAACTGTTTTTT,CSVGTTGANEKLFF
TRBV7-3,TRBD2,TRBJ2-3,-,TGTGCCAGCAGCCAAGCGGGGGGGAGCACAGATACGCAGTATTTT,CASSQAGGSTDTQYF
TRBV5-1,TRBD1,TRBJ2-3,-,TGCGCCAGCGTAACGGGGACAGGGGTGGATACGCAGTATTTT,CASVTGTGVDTQYF
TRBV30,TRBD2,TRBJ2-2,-,TGTGCCTGGAGTGTTTGGACTAGCGGGGGGCGCCGTACAAGGAACACCGGGGAGCTGTTTTTT,CAWSVWTSGGRRTRNTGELFF
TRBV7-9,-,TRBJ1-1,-,TGTGCCAGCAGCTTGTTCGCGGGGGGCGGCACTGAAGCTTTCTTT,CASSLFAGGGTEAFF
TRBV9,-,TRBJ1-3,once,TGTGCCAGCAGCCCTCTCGGTCTCGCGGACACCATATATTTT,CASSPLGLADTIYF
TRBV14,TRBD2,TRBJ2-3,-,TGTGCCAGCAGCTCCCATCGTGGACTAGCGGGAGGGGGTAGCACAGATACGCAGTATTTT,CASSSHRGLAGGGSTDTQYF
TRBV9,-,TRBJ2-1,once,TGTGCCAGCAGCGTCCTCCCAGGGACACGCCATGAGCAGTTCTTC,CASSVLPGTRHEQFF
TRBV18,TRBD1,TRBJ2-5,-,TGTGCCAGCTCAAGCAACAGGGGGAGGCAAGAGACCCAGTACTTC,CASSSNRGRQETQYF
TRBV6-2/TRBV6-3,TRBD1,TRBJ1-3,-,TGTGCCAGCAGTGACAGGGGTTTCGGAAACACCATATATTTT,CASSDRGFGNTIYF
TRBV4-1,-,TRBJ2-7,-,TGCGCCAGCAGCCAGCCAGGCTACGAGCAGTACTTC,CASSQPGYEQYF
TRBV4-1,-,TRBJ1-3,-,TGCGCCAGCAGCCAAGATATAGGAAACACCATATATTTT,CASSQDIGNTIYF
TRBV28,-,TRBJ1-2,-,TGTGCCAGCAGCAGTGACAGACGCTACTATGGCTACACCTTC,CASSSDRRYYGYTF
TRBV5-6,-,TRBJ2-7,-,TGTGCCAGCAGCTCCTTCAGCTCCTACGAGCAGTACTTC,CASSSFSSYEQYF
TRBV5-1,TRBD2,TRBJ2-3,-,TGCGCCAGCAGCTTAGAAGCGGGAGGTATCCTAGTGGATACGCAGTATTTT,CASSLEAGGILVDTQYF
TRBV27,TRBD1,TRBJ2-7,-,TGTGCCAGCAGTTTACCTTGGCCGGGACAGGGGGCCTACGAGCAGTACTTC,CASSLPWPGQGAYEQYF
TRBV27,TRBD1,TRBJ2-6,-,TGTGCCAGCCGCCCAATGCGAGGGACAGGGGTGTCTGGGGCCAACGTCCTGACTTTC,CASRPMRGTGVSGANVLTF
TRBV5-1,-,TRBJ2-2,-,TGCGCCAGCAGCTTGGGGCGGTCCACCGGGGAGCTGTTTTTT,CASSLGRSTGELFF
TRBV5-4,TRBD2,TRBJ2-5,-,TGTGCCAGCAGCCCGGGACTAGCGGGGGGGAGGGAGACCCAGTACTTC,CASSPGLAGGRETQYF